This TCR beta chain emerged from a study of T-cell reconstitution after alpha-beta-depleted transplantation in children (dated by TCRdb to between 2015 and 2016). Regarding the complete study: Using TCR repertoire profiling, the study followed T-cell immune reconstitution in a quantitative way in children after TCRalphabeta/CD19-depleted allogeneic hematopoietic cell transplantation.

In the germline V gene, CDR1 corresponds to MNHNS and CDR2 to SASEGT. From its cysteine to its valine, the CDR3 spans 16 amino acids. CDR3 DNA is the only sequence kept; it has 48 bases, read in frame from the first base. From V the trimming removes 1 base and from J it removes 3 bases, while the gene matches leave 3 bases of the junction unaccounted for. The method was PCR. Sequenced using an Illumina HiSeq 2500. TCR library preparation used molecular barcoding, with unique molecular identifiers applied to normalize quantification of the TCRbeta repertoire. In TCRdb, the public reads were trimmed at Q25 with fastp and aligned with MiXCR, with productive beta chains retained. Each entry merges the rows of one CDR3 protein and shows their most common DNA and genes. This sample gives fewer than 550,000 distinct CDR3 sequences in total; 11% of them show up just once. The top ten clonotypes cover 4.5% to 6% of the sample.

This clonotype was counted a few times. Its antigen specificity is not known. No base quality information exists; no much larger clone differs at one position. This TCR was sampled from a human donor who donated a stem cell graft to a child with acute myeloid leukemia. Sequencing used PBMCs from the stem cell graft donor, obtained from the stem cell graft. The rearranged segments are TRBV6-1 and TRBJ2-7; TRBD2 lines up with 13 middle nucleotides. In nucleotides, the sequence is TGTGCCAGCAGTGAAGGGACTAGCGGGGGCCACTACGAGCAGTACGTC. Translation gives CASSEGTSGGHYEQYV.